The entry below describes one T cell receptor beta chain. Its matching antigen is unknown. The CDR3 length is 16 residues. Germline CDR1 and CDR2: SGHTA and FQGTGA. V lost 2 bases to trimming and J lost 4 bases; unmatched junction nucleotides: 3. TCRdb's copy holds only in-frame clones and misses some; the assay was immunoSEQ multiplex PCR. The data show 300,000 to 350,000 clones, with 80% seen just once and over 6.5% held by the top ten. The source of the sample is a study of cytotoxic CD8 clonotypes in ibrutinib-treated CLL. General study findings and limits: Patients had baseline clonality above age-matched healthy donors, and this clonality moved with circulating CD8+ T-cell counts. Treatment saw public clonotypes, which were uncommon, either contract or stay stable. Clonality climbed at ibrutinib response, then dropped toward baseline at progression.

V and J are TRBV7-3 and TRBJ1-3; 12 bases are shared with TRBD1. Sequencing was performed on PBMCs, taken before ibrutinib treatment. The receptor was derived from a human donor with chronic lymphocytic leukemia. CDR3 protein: CASSLGTGGGGNTIYF. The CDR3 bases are TGTGCCAGCAGCTTAGGGACAGGGGGCGGAGGAAACACCATATATTTT.